The next 27 T cell receptor beta chains were all read from a single sample in a study of CD8 T cells in Susac syndrome. Reverse transcription of about 0.45 to 1 ug RNA was carried out with random hexamers. MiXCR was run by TCRdb on the immunoSEQ multiplex PCR reads, yielding one entry per CDR3 protein. Among more than 90,000 distinct CDR3 sequences listed, more than 85% were seen once. Sample: CD4+ T cells from PBMCs. Receptors originate from a human donor with multiple sclerosis.

This chain links TRBV6-2 or TRBV6-3 with TRBJ1-2, with D perhaps matching TRBD1 (5 bases). Trimming stripped 9 bases from V and 4 bases from J, with 9 bases between. Germline V gene lookup returns CDR1 MNHEY and CDR2 SVGEGT. This CDR3 is 11 amino acids long. The CDR3 spells CASRQSYGYTF. CDR3 in DNA: TGTGCCAGTCGACAGTCCTATGGCTACACCTTC.

This clonotype was observed a few times. A junction end diverges from the germline sequence, so it may reflect a read error. The V gene is TRBV6-5, the J gene TRBJ1-6, with 7 bases that match TRBD1. The CDR3 sequence is 17 residues long. Germline V CDR1 and CDR2: MNHEY, SVGAGI. The CDR3 reads CASSYRGQSSYNSPLHF. The CDR3 coding sequence is TGTGCCAGCAGTTACCGGGGACAGAGCTCCTATAATTCACCCCTCCATTTT.

This rearrangement joins TRBV5-4 to TRBJ1-2, with TRBD1 matching over 9 bases. Germline V gene lookup returns CDR1 SGHNT and CDR2 YYREEE (reference sequence). This CDR3 contains 13 residues. V was clipped by 3 bases and J by 8 bases; unmatched bases: 5. CDR3 sequence: CASSSQGALGYTF. The CDR3 region has the DNA TGTGCCAGCAGCTCACAGGGGGCGCTGGGCTACACCTTC.

The CDR3 sequence: CASSPGQRGEKLFF. The DNA for the CDR3 is TGTGCCAGCAGTCCCGGGCAGAGGGGTGAAAAACTGTTTTTT. The chain joins TRBV12-3 or TRBV12-4 to TRBJ1-4; D perhaps matches TRBD1 (5 bases). The CDR3 totals 14 residues. Trimming pared 5 bases from V and 7 bases from J, leaving 14 bases between.

This rearrangement joins TRBV19 to TRBJ2-6; 9 bases line up with TRBD1. The junction had 6 bases not matched to a gene; V was cut back by 8 bases and J by 1 base. The CDR3 is 16 amino acids. Germline V gene data show CDR1 as LNHDA and CDR2 as SQIVND (reference sequence). The CDR3 protein is CASAGTGKSGANVLTF. CDR3 DNA sequence: TGTGCCAGTGCCGGGACAGGGAAATCTGGGGCCAACGTCCTGACTTTC.

The CDR3 protein is CASRELAGGPEETQYF. CDR3 bases: TGTGCCAGCAGAGAACTAGCGGGGGGGCCGGAGGAGACCCAGTACTTC. The gene calls are TRBV2 and TRBJ2-5; the match to TRBD2 covers 13 bases. Per germline, CDR1 SNHLY and CDR2 FYNNEI. CDR3 length: 16 amino acids. V lost 6 bases and J lost 5; bases outside the gene matches: 9.

This rearrangement joins TRBV5-1 to TRBJ2-7; no firm D call. Germline-derived CDR1 and CDR2 are SGHRS and YFSETQ. The germline V and J ends were trimmed by 4 bases and 5 bases, with 13 bases remaining between them. The CDR3 spans 13 residues. CDR3 DNA: TGCGCCAGCAGCGACCAAGGACCGGACGAGCAGTACTTC. Translated: CASSDQGPDEQYF.

The rearrangement links TRBV20-1 to TRBJ2-1; 9 positions match TRBD2. V was pared by 3 bases and J by 5 bases, with 11 bases of the junction left unmatched. The V gene's germline CDR1 is DFQATT and CDR2 SNEGSKA (reference sequence). This CDR3 comprises 16 residues. The DNA of the CDR3 is TGCAGTGCTAGGCCGTTAGGACTAGCGATAAACAATGAGCAGTTCTTC. It encodes CSARPLGLAINNEQFF.

This clonotype was observed once. The rearrangement uses TRBV27 and TRBJ1-2, with TRBD1 matching over 9 bases. CDR1 and CDR2 (germline): MNHEY, SMNVEV (reference sequence). V dropped 8 bases and J dropped 4; count of bases not matched to a gene: 14. The CDR3 sequence is 16 residues long. Here the CDR3 DNA reads TGTGCCAGCTGGGGGAACTTCGACAGGGGGAGCTATGGCTACACCTTC. As protein: CASWGNFDRGSYGYTF.

In its sample, this clonotype was seen once. The V gene is TRBV5-1, the J gene TRBJ1-2, with a tentative D call TRBD1 (6 bases). The V end was cut by 3 bases, the J end by 4 bases, with 16 bases between. Per germline, CDR1 SGHRS and CDR2 YFSETQ. The CDR3 sequence is 15 residues long. The CDR3, as DNA: TGCGCCAGCAGCTCCCAACAGGGCGTAGGCTATGGCTACACCTTC. Translation: CASSSQQGVGYGYTF.

The chain is built from TRBV6-5 and TRBJ1-2; D remains ambiguous. With 2 bases removed from V and 8 bases from J, the gap between germline ends came to 15 bases. Germline-derived CDR1 and CDR2 are MNHEY and SVGAGI. The CDR3 covers 14 residues. The CDR3 spells CASSYELGSGGYTF. DNA for the CDR3: TGTGCCAGCAGTTACGAGTTGGGTAGCGGAGGCTACACCTTC.

The chain is built from TRBV7-2 and TRBJ2-7; the D is unclear. Per the germline V gene, CDR1 is SGHTA and CDR2 is FQGNSA. Trimming took off 1 base at V and 3 bases at J, with 7 bases between the two ends. The CDR3 runs to 13 residues. The CDR3 region has the DNA TGTGCCAGCAGCTTAGATAGGAACTACGAGCAGTACTTC. This encodes CASSLDRNYEQYF. Full variable domain (rest looked up from reference TRBV7-2 and TRBJ2-7): GAGVSQSPSNKVTEKGKDVELRCDPISGHTALYWYRQSLGQGLEFLIYFQGNSAPDKSGLPSDRFSAERTGGSVSTLTIQRTQQEDSAVYLCASSLDRNYEQYFGPGTRLTVT.

The chain is built from TRBV7-2 and TRBJ1-5; D is unresolved. V was trimmed by 5 bases and J by 0 bases, leaving 17 bases between them. The CDR3 is 17 amino acids. Germline V gives CDR1 SGHTA, CDR2 FQGNSA. This CDR3 reads CASSPVRSGNSNQPQHF. CDR3 sequence (DNA): TGTGCCAGCAGCCCCGTCAGGAGCGGGAATAGCAATCAGCCCCAGCATTTT.

This chain connects TRBV3-1 to TRBJ2-2; 9 nucleotides match TRBD2. The CDR3 spans 15 residues. The germline CDR1 and CDR2 sequences are LGHDT and YNNKEL (reference sequence). The J segment lost 7 bases and the V segment lost 0 bases, leaving 3 bases of the junction unmatched. CDR3 coding DNA: TGTGCCAGCAGCCAAGATATGCGGGGGGGCGGGGAGCTGTTTTTT. Translation: CASSQDMRGGGELFF.

This chain joins TRBV2 and TRBJ2-5; D is undetermined. Germline CDR1 SNHLY, CDR2 FYNNEI. The CDR3 sequence is 11 residues long. The V gene lost 6 bases and the J gene lost 9 bases, with 11 bases spanning the gap. Here the CDR3 DNA reads TGTGCCAGCAGCCTCAAAGTACCCCAGTACTTC. The encoded protein is CASSLKVPQYF.

The rearrangement links TRBV20-1 to TRBJ1-4; 7 nucleotides match TRBD1. The CDR3 spans 14 residues. Germline CDR1 and CDR2: DFQATT and SNEGSKA (reference sequence). The ends lost 6 bases at V and 7 bases at J; junction bases unmatched: 11. The CDR3 sequence is CSARRPGQPEKLFF. The CDR3 nucleotides are TGCAGTGCCCGCAGACCGGGACAGCCTGAAAAACTGTTTTTT.

The chain recombines TRBV28 with TRBJ1-5; D is uncertain. The length of the CDR3 is 14 residues. Per the germline V gene, CDR1 is MDHEN and CDR2 is SYDVKM. V lost 7 bases to trimming and J lost 6 bases, with 16 bases between them. The CDR3 spells CASTIQSVGQPQHF. CDR3 in DNA: TGTGCCAGCACCATTCAGTCAGTGGGTCAGCCCCAGCATTTT.

The V gene is TRBV5-1, the J gene TRBJ2-2; 7 nucleotides match TRBD2. The CDR3 runs to 16 residues. V lost 4 bases to trimming and J lost 4 bases; unmatched junction nucleotides: 10. Germline V gives CDR1 SGHRS, CDR2 YFSETQ. The CDR3 DNA is TGCGCCAGCAGCCTCCGGGGGGAACGAGGCACCGGGGAGCTGTTTTTT. Its translation is CASSLRGERGTGELFF.

The chain uses TRBV29-1 and TRBJ1-1; D possibly corresponds to TRBD1 (5 bases). The germline V gene encodes CDR1 SQVTM and CDR2 ANQGSEA. The V and J ends lost 6 bases and 4 bases respectively, with 15 bases between them. This CDR3 has 13 residues. The chain's CDR3 is CSVGGVSGTEAFF. In DNA form, the CDR3 reads TGCAGCGTCGGGGGGGTGAGTGGCACTGAAGCTTTCTTT.

The chain is built from TRBV5-4 and TRBJ1-1; 7 bases align to TRBD1. Trimming cost V 2 bases and J 7 bases; bases outside gene matches: 8. The CDR3 totals 14 residues. CDR1 and CDR2 (germline): SGHNT, YYREEE (reference sequence). DNA of the CDR3: TGTGCCAGCAGCTTCGGACAGGAGGGAAATGAAGCTTTCTTT. Protein sequence: CASSFGQEGNEAFF.

The rearrangement uses TRBV6-2 or TRBV6-3 and TRBJ2-4; weak D call: TRBD1 (5 bases). This CDR3 has 14 amino acids. Germline V gives CDR1 MNHEY, CDR2 SVGEGT. V lost 2 bases to trimming and J lost 7 bases, with 12 bases between them. CDR3 bases: TGTGCCAGCAGTTACCAGGGCAGCACTAACATTCAGTACTTC. This codes for CASSYQGSTNIQYF.

The chain links TRBV15 to TRBJ2-1; 7 bases are a match to TRBD2. From germline, CDR1 is LNHNV and CDR2 YYDKDF (reference sequence). The CDR3 consists of 16 residues. The V gene end was trimmed by 1 base and the J gene end by 4 bases; junction bases not matched to a gene: 7. The CDR3 DNA sequence: TGTGCCACCAGCAGAGTGCAAAGCGGGGCGTACAATGAGCAGTTCTTC. Amino acid sequence: CATSRVQSGAYNEQFF.

The V gene is TRBV27, the J gene TRBJ2-7; D tentatively fits TRBD1 or TRBD2 (5 bases each). Germline V gene sequence: CDR1 MNHEY, CDR2 SMNVEV (reference sequence). V lost 3 bases and J 8 bases, leaving 17 bases between the germline ends. The CDR3 totals 14 residues. CDR3 protein: CASSFRGNPEKQYF. CDR3 in DNA: TGTGCCAGCAGTTTTCGGGGCAACCCCGAGAAGCAGTACTTC.

This chain connects TRBV7-9 to TRBJ1-5; D unclear. The germline V gene encodes CDR1 SEHNR and CDR2 FQNEAQ (reference sequence). This CDR3 spans 12 amino acids. Deletions cut 5 bases from V and 9 bases from J, with 11 bases between. For the CDR3, the DNA is TGTGCCAGCAGCACACCTGCCGGGCCCCAGCATTTT. This translates into CASSTPAGPQHF.

The chain carries TRBV3-1 and TRBJ1-1, with D uncertain. Looked up from germline, CDR1 is LGHDT and CDR2 is YNNKEL (reference sequence). The V end lost 4 bases, the J end lost 0 bases, and 9 bases lay between the germline ends. The CDR3 has 14 residues. The CDR3 loop reads CASSRGDMNTEAFF. In DNA, the CDR3 is TGTGCCAGCAGCCGTGGAGACATGAACACTGAAGCTTTCTTT. The full variable domain, in which reference TRBV3-1 and TRBJ1-1 provide the parts outside the CDR3, is DTAVSQTPKYLVTQMGNDKSIKCEQNLGHDTMYWYKQDSKKFLKIMFSYNNKELIINETVPNRFSPKSPDKAHLNLHINSLELGDSAVYFCASSRGDMNTEAFFGQGTRLTVV.

This clonotype was seen a handful of times. The chain has TRBV12-3 or TRBV12-4 and TRBJ1-1; D not certain. V was clipped by 5 bases and J by 2 bases, with 12 bases between them. The length of the CDR3 is 14 residues. Here the CDR3 DNA reads TGTGCCAGCAGTCTTGGCCTGGGCAACACTGAAGCTTTCTTT. This gives the protein CASSLGLGNTEAFF.

The rearrangement uses TRBV10-2 and TRBJ2-7, with TRBD1 identical over 7 bases. Germline lookup yields CDR1 WSHSY and CDR2 SAAADI. With V trimmed by 3 bases and J by 4 bases, 9 bases remained unmatched. The CDR3 has 15 residues. CDR3 region: CASSDLTGTAYEQYF. In nucleotides, the CDR3 is TGCGCCAGCAGTGACCTGACCGGGACAGCTTACGAGCAGTACTTC.